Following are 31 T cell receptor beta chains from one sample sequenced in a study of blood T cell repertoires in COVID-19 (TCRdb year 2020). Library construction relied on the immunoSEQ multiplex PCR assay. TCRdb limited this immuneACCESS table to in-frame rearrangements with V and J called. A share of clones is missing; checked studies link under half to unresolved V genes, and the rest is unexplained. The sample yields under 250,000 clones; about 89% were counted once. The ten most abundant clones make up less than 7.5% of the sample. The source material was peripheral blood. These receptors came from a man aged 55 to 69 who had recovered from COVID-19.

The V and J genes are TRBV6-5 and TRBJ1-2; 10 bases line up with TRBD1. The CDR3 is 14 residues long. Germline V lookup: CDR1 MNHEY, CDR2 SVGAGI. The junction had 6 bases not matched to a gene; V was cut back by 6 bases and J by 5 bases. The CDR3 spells CASSRQGAFYGYTF. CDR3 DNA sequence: TGTGCCAGCAGCCGACAGGGGGCCTTTTATGGCTACACCTTC.

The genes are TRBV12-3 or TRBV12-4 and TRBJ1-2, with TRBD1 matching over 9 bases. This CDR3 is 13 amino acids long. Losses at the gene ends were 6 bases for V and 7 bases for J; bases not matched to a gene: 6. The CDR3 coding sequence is TGTGCCAGCAGCTTACAGGGGGCGGTTGGCTACACCTTC. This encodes CASSLQGAVGYTF.

This CDR3 reads CASSPRGQGTQYF. The CDR3 DNA is TGTGCCAGCAGCCCCAGGGGGCAGGGTACGCAGTATTTT. The chain uses TRBV7-3 and TRBJ2-3, with 8 bases that match TRBD1. In germline, CDR1 is SGHTA, CDR2 FQGTGA. The CDR3 length is 13 residues. With V trimmed by 5 bases and J by 8 bases, 6 bases remained unmatched.

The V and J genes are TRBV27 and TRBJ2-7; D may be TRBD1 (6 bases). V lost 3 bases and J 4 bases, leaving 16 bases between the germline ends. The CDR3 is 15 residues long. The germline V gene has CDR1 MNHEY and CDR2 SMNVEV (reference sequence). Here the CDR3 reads CASSFSGQTGYEQYF. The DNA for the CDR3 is TGTGCCAGCAGTTTCTCTGGACAGACTGGTTACGAGCAGTACTTC.

The CDR3 here is CASSSGTRGAYEQYF. DNA for the CDR3: TGCGCCAGCAGCTCCGGGACTAGGGGTGCCTACGAGCAGTACTTC. The chain carries TRBV5-1 and TRBJ2-7; 8 positions agree with TRBD2. This CDR3 is built from 15 residues. J lost 2 bases, V lost 3 bases, and 7 bases had no gene match. Germline V CDR1 and CDR2: SGHRS, YFSETQ.

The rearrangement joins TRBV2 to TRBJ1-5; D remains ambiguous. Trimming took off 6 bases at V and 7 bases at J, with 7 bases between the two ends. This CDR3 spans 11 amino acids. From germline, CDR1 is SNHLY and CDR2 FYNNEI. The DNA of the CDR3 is TGTGCCAGCAGATCGGGGCAGCCCCAGCATTTT. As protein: CASRSGQPQHF.

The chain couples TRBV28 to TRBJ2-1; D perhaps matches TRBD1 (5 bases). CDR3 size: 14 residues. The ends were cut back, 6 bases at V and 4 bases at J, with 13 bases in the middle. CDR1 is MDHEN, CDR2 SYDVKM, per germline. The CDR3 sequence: CASSRQPMYNEQFF. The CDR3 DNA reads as TGTGCCAGCAGCCGACAGCCTATGTACAATGAGCAGTTCTTC.

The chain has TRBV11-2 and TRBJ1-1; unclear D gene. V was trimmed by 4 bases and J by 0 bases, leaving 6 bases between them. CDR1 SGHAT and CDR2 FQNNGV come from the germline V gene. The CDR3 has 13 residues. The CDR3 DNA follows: TGTGCCAGCAGCTCAGACGTGAACACTGAAGCTTTCTTT. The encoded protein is CASSSDVNTEAFF.

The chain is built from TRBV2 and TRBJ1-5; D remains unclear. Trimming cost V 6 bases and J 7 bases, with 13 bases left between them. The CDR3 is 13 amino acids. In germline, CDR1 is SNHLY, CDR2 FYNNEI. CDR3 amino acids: CASSREAQQPQHF. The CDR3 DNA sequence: TGTGCCAGCAGCCGGGAAGCTCAACAGCCCCAGCATTTT.

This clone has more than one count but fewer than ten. CDR3 sequence (DNA): TGCGCCAGCAGCTTCCAGCCCCGCGGGACAGGGGAAGAGGGGATGAACACTGAAGCTTTCTTT. Residues: CASSFQPRGTGEEGMNTEAFF. The chain joins TRBV5-1 to TRBJ1-1; the match to TRBD1 covers 10 bases. Germline V lookup: CDR1 SGHRS, CDR2 YFSETQ. The V and J ends lost 2 bases and 0 bases, in that order; junction bases with no gene match: 19. There are 21 residues in the CDR3.

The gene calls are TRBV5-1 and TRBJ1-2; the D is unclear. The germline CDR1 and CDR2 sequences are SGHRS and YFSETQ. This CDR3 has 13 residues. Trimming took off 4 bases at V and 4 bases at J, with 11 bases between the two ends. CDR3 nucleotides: TGCGCCAGCAGCCCGGACGGACTCTATGGCTACACCTTC. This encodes CASSPDGLYGYTF.

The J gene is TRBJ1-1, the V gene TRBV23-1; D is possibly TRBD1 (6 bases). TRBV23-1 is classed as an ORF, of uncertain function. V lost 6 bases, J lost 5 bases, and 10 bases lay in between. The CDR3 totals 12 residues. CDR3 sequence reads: CASSRTGTEAFF. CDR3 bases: TGCGCCAGCAGCCGAACAGGGACTGAAGCTTTCTTT.

CDR3 DNA sequence: TGTGCCACCAGCAGAGCCCCTCCCCACAGGGATACGCAGTATTTT. Translated, it gives CATSRAPPHRDTQYF. J is TRBJ2-3 and V is TRBV15, with a weak D call TRBD1 (5 bases). Germline V gene sequence: CDR1 LNHNV, CDR2 YYDKDF (reference sequence). CDR3 size: 15 residues. Between the trimmed V and J ends, which lost 1 base and 6 bases, there was a span of 14 bases.

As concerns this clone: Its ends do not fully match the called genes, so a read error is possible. The CDR3 region has the DNA TGTGCCAGCACCCAAGGGGCGGGGCCTTCCTACGAGCAGTACTTC. It is translated as CASTQGAGPSYEQYF. The V call is TRBV3-1 (or the pseudogene TRBV3-2), the J call TRBJ2-7; possibly TRBD2 for D (6 bases). Germline V gives CDR1 LGHDT, CDR2 YNNKEL (reference sequence). This CDR3 has 15 amino acids.

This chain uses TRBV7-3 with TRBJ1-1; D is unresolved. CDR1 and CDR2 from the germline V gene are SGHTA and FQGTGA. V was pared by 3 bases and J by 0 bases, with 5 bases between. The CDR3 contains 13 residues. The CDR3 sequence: CASSFSLNTEAFF. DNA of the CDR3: TGTGCCAGCAGCTTCTCCCTGAACACTGAAGCTTTCTTT. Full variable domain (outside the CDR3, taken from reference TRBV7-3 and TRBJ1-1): GAGVSQTPSNKVTEKGKYVELRCDPISGHTALYWYRQSLGQGPEFLIYFQGTGAADDSGLPNDRFFAVRPEGSVSTLKIQRTERGDSAVYLCASSFSLNTEAFFGQGTRLTVV.

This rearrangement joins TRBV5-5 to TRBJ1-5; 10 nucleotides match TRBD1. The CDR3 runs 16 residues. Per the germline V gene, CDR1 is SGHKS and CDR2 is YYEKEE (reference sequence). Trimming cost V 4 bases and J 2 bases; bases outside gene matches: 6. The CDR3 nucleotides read TGTGCCAGCAGCCCGGGGACAGGGGACGGCAATCAGCCCCAGCATTTT. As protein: CASSPGTGDGNQPQHF. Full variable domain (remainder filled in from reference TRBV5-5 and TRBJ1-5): DAGVTQSPTHLIKTRGQQVTLRCSPISGHKSVSWYQQVLGQGPQFIFQYYEKEERGRGNFPDRFSARQFPNYSSELNVNALLLGDSALYLCASSPGTGDGNQPQHFGDGTRLSIL.

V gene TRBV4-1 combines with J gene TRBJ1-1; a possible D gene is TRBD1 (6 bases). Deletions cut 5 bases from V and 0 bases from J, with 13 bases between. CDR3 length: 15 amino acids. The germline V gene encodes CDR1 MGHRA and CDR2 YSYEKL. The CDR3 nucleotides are TGCGCCAGCAGCTACAAACAGGGAGTGAACACTGAAGCTTTCTTT. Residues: CASSYKQGVNTEAFF.

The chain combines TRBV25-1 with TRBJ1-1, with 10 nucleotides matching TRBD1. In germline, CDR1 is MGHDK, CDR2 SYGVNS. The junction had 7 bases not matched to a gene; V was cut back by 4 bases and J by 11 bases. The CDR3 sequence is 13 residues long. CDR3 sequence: CASSATGGWKAFF. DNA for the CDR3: TGTGCCAGCAGTGCGACAGGGGGCTGGAAGGCTTTCTTT.

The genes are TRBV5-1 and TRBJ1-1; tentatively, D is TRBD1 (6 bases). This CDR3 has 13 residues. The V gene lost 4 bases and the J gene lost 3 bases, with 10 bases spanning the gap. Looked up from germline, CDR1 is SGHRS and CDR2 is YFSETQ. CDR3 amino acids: CASSIRQDTEAFF. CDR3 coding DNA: TGCGCCAGCAGCATCCGACAGGACACTGAAGCTTTCTTT.

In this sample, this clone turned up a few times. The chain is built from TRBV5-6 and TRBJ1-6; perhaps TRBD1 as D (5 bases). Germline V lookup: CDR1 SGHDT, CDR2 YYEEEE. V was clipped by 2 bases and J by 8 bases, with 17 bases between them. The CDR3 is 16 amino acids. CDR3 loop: CASSFGAAGGDSPLHF. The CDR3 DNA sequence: TGTGCCAGCAGCTTCGGGGCTGCCGGGGGTGATTCACCCCTCCACTTT.

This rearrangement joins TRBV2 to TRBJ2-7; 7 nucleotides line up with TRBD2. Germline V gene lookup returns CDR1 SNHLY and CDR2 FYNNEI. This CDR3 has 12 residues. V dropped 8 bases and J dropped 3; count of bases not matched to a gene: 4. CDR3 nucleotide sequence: TGTGCCAGCTGGGGAGGGGTCTACGAGCAGTACTTC. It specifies CASWGGVYEQYF.

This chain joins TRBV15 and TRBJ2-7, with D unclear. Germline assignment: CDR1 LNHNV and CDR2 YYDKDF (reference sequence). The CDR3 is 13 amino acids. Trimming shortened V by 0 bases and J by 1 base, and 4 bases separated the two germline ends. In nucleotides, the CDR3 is TGTGCCACCAGCAGAGATCGGTCCTACGAGCAGTACTTC. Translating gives CATSRDRSYEQYF.

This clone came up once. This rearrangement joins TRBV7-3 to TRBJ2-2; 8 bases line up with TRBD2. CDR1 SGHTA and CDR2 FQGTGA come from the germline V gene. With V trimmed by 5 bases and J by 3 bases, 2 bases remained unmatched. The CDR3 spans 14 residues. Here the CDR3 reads CASSTGGYTGELFF. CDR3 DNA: TGTGCCAGCAGCACGGGAGGGTACACCGGGGAGCTGTTTTTT. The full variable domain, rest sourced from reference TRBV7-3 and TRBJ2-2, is GAGVSQTPSNKVTEKGKYVELRCDPISGHTALYWYRQSLGQGPEFLIYFQGTGAADDSGLPNDRFFAVRPEGSVSTLKIQRTERGDSAVYLCASSTGGYTGELFFGEGSRLTVL.

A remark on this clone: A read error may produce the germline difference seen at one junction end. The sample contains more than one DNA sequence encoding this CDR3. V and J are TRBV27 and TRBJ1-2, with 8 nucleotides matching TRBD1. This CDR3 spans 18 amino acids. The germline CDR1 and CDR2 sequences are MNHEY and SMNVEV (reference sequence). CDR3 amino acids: CASSLSRQGAPPWDGYTF. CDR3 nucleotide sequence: TGTGCCAGCAGTTTATCACGGCAGGGGGCCCCACCGTGGGATGGCTACACTTTC.

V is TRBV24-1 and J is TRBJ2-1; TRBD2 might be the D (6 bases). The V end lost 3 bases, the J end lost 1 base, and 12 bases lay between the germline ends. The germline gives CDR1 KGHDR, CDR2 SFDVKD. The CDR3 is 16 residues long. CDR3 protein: CATSDNGGVSYNEQFF. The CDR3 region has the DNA TGTGCCACCAGTGATAATGGAGGGGTTTCCTACAATGAGCAGTTCTTC.

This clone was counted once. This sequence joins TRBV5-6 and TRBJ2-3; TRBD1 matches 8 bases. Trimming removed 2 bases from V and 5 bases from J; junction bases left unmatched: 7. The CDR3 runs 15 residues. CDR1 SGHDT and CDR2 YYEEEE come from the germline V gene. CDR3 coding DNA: TGTGCCAGCAGCTTTTACGTCAGGGGGCGAGATACGCAGTATTTT. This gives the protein CASSFYVRGRDTQYF.

The CDR3 reads CASSYSGIEQYF. CDR3 in DNA: TGTGCCAGCAGTTACAGCGGAATCGAGCAGTACTTC. The V gene is TRBV6-5, the J gene TRBJ2-7; TRBD2 is a possible D gene (5 bases). Trimming removed 2 bases at V and 6 bases at J, with 8 bases between. The CDR3 contains 12 residues. Germline CDR1 reads MNHEY; CDR2 reads SVGAGI.

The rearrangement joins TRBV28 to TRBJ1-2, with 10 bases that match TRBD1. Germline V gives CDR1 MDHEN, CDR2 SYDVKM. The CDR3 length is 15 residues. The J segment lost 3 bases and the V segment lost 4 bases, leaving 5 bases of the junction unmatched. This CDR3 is CASSSSGTGDYGYTF. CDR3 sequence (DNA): TGTGCCAGCAGTTCCTCCGGGACAGGGGACTATGGCTACACCTTC.

CDR3 DNA: TGTGCCAGCAGCTTCCTACATTGGGACAGGGATAATGAGCAGTTCTTC. It codes for CASSFLHWDRDNEQFF. V is TRBV7-7 and J is TRBJ2-1, with 9 bases lining up with TRBD1. J lost 7 bases, V lost 3 bases, and 10 bases had no gene match. Germline V gives CDR1 SSHAT, CDR2 FNYEAQ (reference sequence). The CDR3 totals 16 residues.

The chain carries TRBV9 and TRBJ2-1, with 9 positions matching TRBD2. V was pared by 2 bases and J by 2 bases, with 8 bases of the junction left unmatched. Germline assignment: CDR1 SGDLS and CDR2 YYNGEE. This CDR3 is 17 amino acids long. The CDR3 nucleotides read TGTGCCAGCAGCGTGGCGGACGGGACTAGCCCCTACAATGAGCAGTTCTTC. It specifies CASSVADGTSPYNEQFF.

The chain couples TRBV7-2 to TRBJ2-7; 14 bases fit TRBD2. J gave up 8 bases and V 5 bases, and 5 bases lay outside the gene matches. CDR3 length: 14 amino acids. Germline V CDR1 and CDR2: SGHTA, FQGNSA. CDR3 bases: TGTGCCAGCAGCCTCGGGACTAGCGGGAGTCAGCAGTACTTC. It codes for CASSLGTSGSQQYF. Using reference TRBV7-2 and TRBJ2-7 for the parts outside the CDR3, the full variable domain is GAGVSQSPSNKVTEKGKDVELRCDPISGHTALYWYRQSLGQGLEFLIYFQGNSAPDKSGLPSDRFSAERTGGSVSTLTIQRTQQEDSAVYLCASSLGTSGSQQYFGPGTRLTVT.